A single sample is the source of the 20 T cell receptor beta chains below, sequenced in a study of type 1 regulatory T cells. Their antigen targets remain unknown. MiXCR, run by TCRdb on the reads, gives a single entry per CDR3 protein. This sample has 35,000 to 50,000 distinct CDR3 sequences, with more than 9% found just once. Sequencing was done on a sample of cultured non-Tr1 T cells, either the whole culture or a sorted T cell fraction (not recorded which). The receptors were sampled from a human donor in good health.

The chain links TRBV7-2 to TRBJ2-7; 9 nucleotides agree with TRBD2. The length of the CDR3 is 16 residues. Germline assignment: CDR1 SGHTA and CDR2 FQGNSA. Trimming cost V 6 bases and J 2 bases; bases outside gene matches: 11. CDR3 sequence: CASSANSGSSTYEQYF. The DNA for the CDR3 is TGTGCCAGCAGTGCTAATAGCGGGAGCTCCACCTACGAGCAGTACTTC.

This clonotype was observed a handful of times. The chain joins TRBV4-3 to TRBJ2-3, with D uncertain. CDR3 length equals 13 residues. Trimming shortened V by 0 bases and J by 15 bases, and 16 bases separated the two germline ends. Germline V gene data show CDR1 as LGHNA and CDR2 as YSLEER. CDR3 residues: CASSQDPIGWKYF. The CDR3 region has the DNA TGCGCCAGCAGCCAAGATCCGATAGGGTGGAAATATTTT.

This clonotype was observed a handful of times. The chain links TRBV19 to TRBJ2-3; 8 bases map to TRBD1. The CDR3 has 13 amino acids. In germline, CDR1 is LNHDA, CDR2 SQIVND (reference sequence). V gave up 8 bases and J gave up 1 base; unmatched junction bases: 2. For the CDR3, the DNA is TGTGCCAGTGGGACAGGAGGCACAGATACGCAGTATTTT. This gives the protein CASGTGGTDTQYF.

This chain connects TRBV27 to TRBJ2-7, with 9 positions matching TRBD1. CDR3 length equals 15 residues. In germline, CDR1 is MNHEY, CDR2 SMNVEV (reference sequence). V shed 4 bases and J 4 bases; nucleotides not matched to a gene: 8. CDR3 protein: CASSSPQGAEYEQYF. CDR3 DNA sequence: TGTGCCAGCAGTTCACCACAGGGGGCAGAGTACGAGCAGTACTTC.

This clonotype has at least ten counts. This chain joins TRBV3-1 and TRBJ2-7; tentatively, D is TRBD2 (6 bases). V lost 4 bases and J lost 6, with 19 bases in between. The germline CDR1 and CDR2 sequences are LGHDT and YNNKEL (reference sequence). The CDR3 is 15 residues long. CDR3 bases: TGTGCCAGCAGCCCAATAGCGGTCTCCGGTGGCGAGCAGTACTTC. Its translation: CASSPIAVSGGEQYF.

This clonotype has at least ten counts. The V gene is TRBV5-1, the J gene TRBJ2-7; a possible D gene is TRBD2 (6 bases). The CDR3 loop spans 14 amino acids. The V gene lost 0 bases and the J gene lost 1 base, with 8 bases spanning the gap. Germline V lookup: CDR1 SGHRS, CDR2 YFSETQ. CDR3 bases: TGCGCCAGCAGCTTGGCCGCGGGATCCTACGAGCAGTACTTC. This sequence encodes CASSLAAGSYEQYF.

The CDR3 loop is CASSFIDSETQYF. As DNA, the CDR3 is TGTGCCAGCAGCTTCATCGATTCGGAGACCCAGTACTTC. The chain joins TRBV7-8 to TRBJ2-5, with D hard to call. CDR3 length: 13 residues. Germline values: CDR1 SGHVS, CDR2 FQNEAQ. The V and J ends lost 3 bases and 5 bases respectively, with 10 bases between them.

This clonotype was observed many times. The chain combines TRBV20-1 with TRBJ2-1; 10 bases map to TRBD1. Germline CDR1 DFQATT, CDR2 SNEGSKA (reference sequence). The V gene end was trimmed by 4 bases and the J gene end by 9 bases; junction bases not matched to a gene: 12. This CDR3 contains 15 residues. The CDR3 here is CSANSPGTGVFEQFF. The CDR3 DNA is TGCAGTGCTAACTCGCCCGGGACAGGGGTTTTTGAGCAGTTCTTC.

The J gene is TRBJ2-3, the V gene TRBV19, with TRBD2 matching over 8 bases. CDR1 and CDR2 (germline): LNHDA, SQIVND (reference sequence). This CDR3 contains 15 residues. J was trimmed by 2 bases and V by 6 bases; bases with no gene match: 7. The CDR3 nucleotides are TGTGCCAGTAGCTCAATAGCGGGGTTCACAGATACGCAGTATTTT. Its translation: CASSSIAGFTDTQYF.

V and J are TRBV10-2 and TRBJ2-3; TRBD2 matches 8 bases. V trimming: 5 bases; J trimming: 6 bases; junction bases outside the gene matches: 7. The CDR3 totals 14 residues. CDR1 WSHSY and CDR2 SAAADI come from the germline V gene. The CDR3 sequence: CASSLAGSVDTQYF. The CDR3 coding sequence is TGCGCCAGCAGTTTAGCGGGATCTGTGGATACGCAGTATTTT.

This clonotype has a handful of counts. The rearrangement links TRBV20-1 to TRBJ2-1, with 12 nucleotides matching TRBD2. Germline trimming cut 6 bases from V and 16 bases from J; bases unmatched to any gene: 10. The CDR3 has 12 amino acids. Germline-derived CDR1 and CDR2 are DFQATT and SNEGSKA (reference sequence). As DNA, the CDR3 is TGCAGTGCCGAGGCTGGACTAGCGGGATCCTTCTTC. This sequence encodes CSAEAGLAGSFF.

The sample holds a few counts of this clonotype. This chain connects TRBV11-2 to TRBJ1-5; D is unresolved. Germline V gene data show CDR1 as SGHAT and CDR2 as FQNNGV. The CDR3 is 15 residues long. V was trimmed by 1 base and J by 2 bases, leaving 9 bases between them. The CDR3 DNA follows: TGTGCCAGCAGCTTAGGCATTACGCGCAATCAGCCCCAGCATTTT. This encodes CASSLGITRNQPQHF.

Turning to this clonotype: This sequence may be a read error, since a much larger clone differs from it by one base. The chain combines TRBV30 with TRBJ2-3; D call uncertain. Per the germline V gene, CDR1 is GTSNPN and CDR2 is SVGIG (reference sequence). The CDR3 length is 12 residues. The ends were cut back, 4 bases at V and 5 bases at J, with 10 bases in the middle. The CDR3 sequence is CAWTASGDTQYF. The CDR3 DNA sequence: TGTGCCTGGACGGCGAGTGGAGATACGCAGTATTTT.

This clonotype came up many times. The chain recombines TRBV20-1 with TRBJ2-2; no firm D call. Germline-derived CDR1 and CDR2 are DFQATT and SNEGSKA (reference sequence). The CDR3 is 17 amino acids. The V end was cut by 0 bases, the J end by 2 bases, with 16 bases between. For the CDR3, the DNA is TGCAGTGCTAGAGATCTCTGGGCTAGAGGCAACACCGGGGAGCTGTTTTTT. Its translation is CSARDLWARGNTGELFF.

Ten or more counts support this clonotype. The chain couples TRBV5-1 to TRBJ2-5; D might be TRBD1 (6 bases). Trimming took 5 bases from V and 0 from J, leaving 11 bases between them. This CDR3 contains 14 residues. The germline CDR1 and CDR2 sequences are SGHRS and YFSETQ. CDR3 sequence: CASSYQGNQETQYF. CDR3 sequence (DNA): TGCGCCAGCAGTTACCAGGGGAACCAAGAGACCCAGTACTTC.

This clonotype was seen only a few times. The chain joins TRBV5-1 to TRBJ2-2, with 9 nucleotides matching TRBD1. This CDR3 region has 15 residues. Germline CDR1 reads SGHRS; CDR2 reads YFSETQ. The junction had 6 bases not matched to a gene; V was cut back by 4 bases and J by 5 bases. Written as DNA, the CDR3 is TGCGCCAGCAGCCCTAGGGACAGGGTGACCGGGGAGCTGTTTTTT. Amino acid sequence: CASSPRDRVTGELFF.

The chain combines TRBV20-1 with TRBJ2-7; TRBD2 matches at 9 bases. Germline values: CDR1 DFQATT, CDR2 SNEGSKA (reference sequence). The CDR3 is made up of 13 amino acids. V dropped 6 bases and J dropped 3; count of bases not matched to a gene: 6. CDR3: CSAIPSGIYEQYF. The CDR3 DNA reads TGCAGTGCCATTCCTAGCGGGATCTACGAGCAGTACTTC.

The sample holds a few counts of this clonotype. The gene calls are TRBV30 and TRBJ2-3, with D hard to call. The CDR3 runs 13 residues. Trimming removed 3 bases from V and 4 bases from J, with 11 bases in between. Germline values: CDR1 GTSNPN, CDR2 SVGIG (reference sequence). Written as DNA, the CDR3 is TGTGCCTGGAGGGGGAAGGGCGCAGATACGCAGTATTTT. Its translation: CAWRGKGADTQYF.

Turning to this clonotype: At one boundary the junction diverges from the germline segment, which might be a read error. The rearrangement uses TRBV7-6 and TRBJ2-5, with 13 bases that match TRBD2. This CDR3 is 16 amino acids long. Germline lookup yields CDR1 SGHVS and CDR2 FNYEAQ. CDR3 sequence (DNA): TGTGCCAGCAGCTTAGGGACTAGCGGGAGTAAGGAGACCCAGTGCTTC. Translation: CASSLGTSGSKETQCF.

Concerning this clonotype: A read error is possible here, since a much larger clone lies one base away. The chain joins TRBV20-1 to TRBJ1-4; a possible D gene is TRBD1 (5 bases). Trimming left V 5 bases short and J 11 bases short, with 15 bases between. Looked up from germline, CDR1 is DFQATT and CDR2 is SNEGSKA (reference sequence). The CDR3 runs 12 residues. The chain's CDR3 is CSAWDGVEKLFF. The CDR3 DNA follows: TGCAGTGCTTGGGACGGGGTAGAGAAACTGTTTTTT.